This section outlines one TCR beta chain sequence together with its context. Ten or more counts support this clonotype. The antigen it binds to is not known. Base quality data are lacking; no much larger clone is found one base away. This sample is part of a study of human T cells and chemical hapten exposure (dated by TCRdb to the early 2020s). Regarding the study in general: Libraries were pooled for sequencing, and variation in per-sample TCR yields was attributed mainly to small differences in library volumes within the pool. Peripheral blood TCR repertoire changes were tracked in vivo in alopecia patients during primary and secondary sensitization to the hapten diphenylcyclopropenone (DPC). For every blood RNA sample, sequencing covered both the TCR alpha and TCR beta chains. What the research found in general, with its limitations: No change with DPC sensitization was found in the number of TCRs above 1 in 1000 frequency, and no evidence of global repertoire structure alterations was found. After repeated subsampling, changes were observed in the strength of the expansion versus patch-test correlation and in the threshold at which the correlation became significant.

The time point tag for this specimen amounts to: healthy volunteer bleed at 2 weeks. Total RNA was extracted from unfractionated whole blood collected in Tempus Blood RNA tubes. A handful of healthy volunteers were used as TCR sequencing controls and were bled at day 0, 2 weeks and 6 weeks. The germline V gene encodes CDR1 SGHNT and CDR2 YENEEA. The germline V end is reduced by 5 bases and the J end by 5 bases; junction bases left unmatched: 8. Measured from the cysteine to the phenylalanine, the CDR3 is 16 residues long. Of all the DNA, just the CDR3 is kept, 48 bases in frame from base 1. Receptors were amplified or captured by RACE. Data came from a NextSeq 500. During library preparation, unique molecular identifiers were attached to individual cDNA molecules so that TCRs could be counted quantitatively and reproducibly. As for the authors' bioinformatics: A median of about 89,000 TCRs per sample was observed, with a range of about 20,000 to 690,600. V, J and CDR3 annotation of the TCR reads was performed with the Decombinator software suite. For the PS versus PT1 abundance plots, all samples were subsampled to the same number of TCRs (28,000). TCRs were defined as expanded if absent before sensitization and observed at least eight times at the 2-week time point. In TCRdb, the public reads were trimmed at Q25 with fastp and aligned with MiXCR, with productive beta chains retained. CDR3 protein duplicates are merged, each entry listing the most common genes and DNA. Here the V and J calls rest on TCRdb's processing, not on the authors' analysis. The sample has about 50,000 distinct CDR3 sequences on record, approximately 4.7% of them singletons. The top ten clonotypes cover about 1.5% of the sample.

This TCR derives from a female donor in good health. Some clones in this sample may be carry-over from other donors' samples. Material for sequencing was whole blood. The chain employs TRBV11-3 and TRBJ2-3, with 12 bases in between that match TRBD2. The DNA is TGTGCCAGCAGCGCCAGACTAGCGGGGGCGGTAGATACGCAGTATTTT. Translation gives CASSARLAGAVDTQYF.